This TCR beta chain appears in the sequencing data of a study of Graves' ophthalmopathy and Graves' hyperthyroidism. This CDR3 comprises 15 residues. Trimming cost V 5 bases and J 0 bases, with 13 bases left between them. From germline, CDR1 is SEHNR and CDR2 FQNEAQ (reference sequence). Amplification of the TCR beta CDR3 regions used RNA transcripts (as template). HTBI-primed RT-PCR formed the first round, and a multiplex PCR formed the second. Via MiXCR, TCRdb re-called the multiplex PCR reads, giving one row per CDR3 protein. The data contain some 1.1 million distinct CDR3 sequences, 35% to 45% of them singletons.

V and J are TRBV7-9 and TRBJ1-1; D perhaps matches TRBD1 (5 bases). The sequencing sample was made of peripheral blood or thyroid tissue (not recorded which). This clonotype originated in an adult man with Graves' hyperthyroidism. Here the CDR3 reads CASSPRQLMNTEAFF. The CDR3 nucleotides read TGTGCCAGCAGCCCACGACAGCTCATGAACACTGAAGCTTTCTTT. The variable domain in full, with the rest retrieved from reference TRBV7-9 and TRBJ1-1, is DTGVSQNPRHKITKRGQNVTFRCDPISEHNRLYWYRQTLGQGPEFLTYFQNEAQLEKSRLLSDRFSAERPKGSFSTLEIQRTEQGDSAMYLCASSPRQLMNTEAFFGQGTRLTVV.